This is a list of T cell receptor beta chains from one sample in a study of blood T cell repertoires in COVID-19. Profiled with immunoSEQ multiplex PCR; TCRdb holds only in-frame clones, not every one. This sample yields approximately 18,000 clones, of which approximately 90% are seen a single time; about 16% belongs to the top ten. The sample taken for sequencing was peripheral blood. These receptors originate from a human donor with active COVID-19. The donor label of this sample is uncertain. The conserved cysteine and the conserved F or W are not part of the CDR3 here.

TRBV5-8,TRBJ1-2,ASSFFGQGDGYT
TRBV7-2,TRBJ1-2,ASSPARDRLYGYT
TRBV7-2,TRBJ2-5,ASSVSGGTGTQY
TRBV6-6,TRBJ1-6,ASSRTTPGQVSSYNSPLH
TRBV27,TRBJ1-1,ASSTLRQGANTEAF
TRBV9,TRBJ1-2,ASSPRSGVYGYT
TRBV6-5,TRBJ1-1,ASSYSGRAEAF
TRBV5-6,TRBJ2-3,ASSLDYTDTQY
TRBV5-5,TRBJ1-5,ASSLGARQPQH
TRBV6-1,TRBJ1-2,ASSDSGVYGYT
TRBV9,TRBJ2-7,ASSAGQGSSYEQY
TRBV6-6,TRBJ2-7,ASSYSQGSYEQY
TRBV5-6,TRBJ2-3,ASSFGRGTPDTQY
TRBV14,TRBJ2-4,ASSQVGGAKNIQY
TRBV5-1,TRBJ1-5,ASRTGGDSNQPQH
TRBV10-2,TRBJ2-5,ASQTSPGGQETQY
TRBV6-2/TRBV6-3,TRBJ2-5,ASSYTISRDQY
TRBV11-2,TRBJ1-5,ASSSQGAGQPQH
TRBV7-8,TRBJ2-1,ASSLGSNYNEQF
TRBV2,TRBJ2-6,ASSQRAGANVLT
TRBV6-1,TRBJ2-5,ASSEATGKETQY
TRBV19,TRBJ1-5,ASSISFVLYRGGNQPQH